This TCR beta chain was sequenced during a study of T cell responses to AZD1222 COVID-19 vaccine. Assay: immunoSEQ multiplex PCR; the TCRdb copy retains only in-frame clones and omits some. The data contain fewer than 85,000 clones, roughly 91% of them singletons. The CDR3 extends over 12 amino acids. The germline CDR1 and CDR2 sequences are MRHNA and SNTAGT. Trimming cost V 5 bases and J 4 bases, with 5 bases left between them. The V gene is TRBV6-4, the J gene TRBJ2-2; D gene uncertain. The TCR was taken from an adult who received the MenACWY meningococcal vaccine as a control. The sample consisted of peripheral blood, taken 28 days after the second dose of the MenACWY control vaccine. CDR3 region: CASSSGTGELFF. CDR3 DNA: TGTGCCAGCAGTTCCGGCACCGGGGAGCTGTTTTTT.